The clone carrying this TCR beta chain is judged medium-sized (0.01 to 0.1%). Sequencing was performed with immunoSEQ multiplex PCR; in TCRdb, only in-frame clones are kept and a portion is missing. The sample carries tens of thousands of clones, 91% recorded once. This CDR3 is 14 amino acids long. V dropped 0 bases and J dropped 3 bases, with 5 bases sitting between them. In germline, CDR1 is MNHNY, CDR2 SVGAGI (reference sequence). The data are from a study of T cell changes during pregnancy in multiple sclerosis. The sequence was collected from a female donor with multiple sclerosis, enrolled in a pregnancy study. This rearrangement joins TRBV6-6 to TRBJ2-2; TRBD2 is a possible D gene (5 bases). The sample in question was CD8+ T cells from peripheral blood mononuclear cells, obtained in the second trimester of pregnancy. The CDR3 DNA follows: TGTGCCAGCAGTTACTCTAGCGACACCGGGGAGCTGTTTTTT. Translating it yields CASSYSSDTGELFF.